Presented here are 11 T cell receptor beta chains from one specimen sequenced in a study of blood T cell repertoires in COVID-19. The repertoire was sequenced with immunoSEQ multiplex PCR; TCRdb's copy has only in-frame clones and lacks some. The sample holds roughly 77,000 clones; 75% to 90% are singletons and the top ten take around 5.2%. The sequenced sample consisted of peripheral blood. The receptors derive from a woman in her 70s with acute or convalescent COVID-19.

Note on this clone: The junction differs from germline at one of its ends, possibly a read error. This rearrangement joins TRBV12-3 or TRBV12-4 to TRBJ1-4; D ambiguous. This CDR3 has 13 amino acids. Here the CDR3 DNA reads TGTGCCAGCAGTTTAACCCCCGGTCTTCTTAAGCTTTTT. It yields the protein CASSLTPGLLKLF.

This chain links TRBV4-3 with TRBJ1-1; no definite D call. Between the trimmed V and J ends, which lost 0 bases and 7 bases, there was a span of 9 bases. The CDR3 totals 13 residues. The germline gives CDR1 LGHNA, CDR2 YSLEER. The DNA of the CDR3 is TGCGCCAGCAGCCAAGAATGGCGGTTTGAAGCTTTCTTT. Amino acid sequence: CASSQEWRFEAFF.

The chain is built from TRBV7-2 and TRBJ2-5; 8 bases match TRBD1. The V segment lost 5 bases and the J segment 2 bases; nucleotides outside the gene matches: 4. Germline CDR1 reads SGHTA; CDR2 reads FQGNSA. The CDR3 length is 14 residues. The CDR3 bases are TGTGCCAGCAGCGGACAGGGTGGGCAAGAGACCCAGTACTTC. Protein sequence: CASSGQGGQETQYF.

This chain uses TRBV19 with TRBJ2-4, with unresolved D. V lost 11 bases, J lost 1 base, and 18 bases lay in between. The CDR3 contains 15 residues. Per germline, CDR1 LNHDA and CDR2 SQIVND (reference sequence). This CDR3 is CASSPFTWAKNIQYF. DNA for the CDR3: TGTGCCTCTTCCCCGTTTACATGGGCCAAAAACATTCAGTACTTC. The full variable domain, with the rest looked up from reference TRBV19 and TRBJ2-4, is DGGITQSPKYLFRKEGQNVTLSCEQNLNHDAMYWYRQDPGQGLRLIYYSQIVNDFQKGDIAEGYSVSREKKESFPLTVTSAQKNPTAFYLCASSPFTWAKNIQYFGAGTRLSVL.

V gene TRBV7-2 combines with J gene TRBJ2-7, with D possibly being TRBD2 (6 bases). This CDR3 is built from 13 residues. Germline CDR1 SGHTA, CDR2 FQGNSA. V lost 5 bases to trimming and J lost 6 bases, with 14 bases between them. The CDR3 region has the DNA TGTGCCAGCAGCCCGCGGGGAAGGGTCGAGCAGTACTTC. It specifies CASSPRGRVEQYF.

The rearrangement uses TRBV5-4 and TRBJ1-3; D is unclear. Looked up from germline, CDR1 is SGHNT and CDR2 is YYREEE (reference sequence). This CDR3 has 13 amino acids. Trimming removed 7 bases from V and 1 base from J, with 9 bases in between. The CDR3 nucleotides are TGTGCCAGCTCAATAGAATCTGGAAACACCATATATTTT. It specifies CASSIESGNTIYF.

The CDR3 region is CASNYGGGRTEAFF. CDR3 nucleotide sequence: TGTGCCAGCAACTACGGGGGGGGGCGGACTGAAGCTTTCTTT. V is TRBV3-1 (or the pseudogene TRBV3-2) and J is TRBJ1-1; tentatively, D is TRBD1 (6 bases). The CDR3 spans 14 residues. V was clipped by 7 bases and J by 5 bases, with 17 bases between them. CDR1 is LGHDT, CDR2 YNNKEL, per germline (reference sequence).

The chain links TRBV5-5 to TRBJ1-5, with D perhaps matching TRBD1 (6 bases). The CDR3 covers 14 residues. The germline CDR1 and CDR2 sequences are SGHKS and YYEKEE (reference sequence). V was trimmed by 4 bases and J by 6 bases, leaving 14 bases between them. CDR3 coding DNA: TGTGCCAGCAGCAGTGGACAGAGTTCTCAGCCCCAGCATTTT. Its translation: CASSSGQSSQPQHF.

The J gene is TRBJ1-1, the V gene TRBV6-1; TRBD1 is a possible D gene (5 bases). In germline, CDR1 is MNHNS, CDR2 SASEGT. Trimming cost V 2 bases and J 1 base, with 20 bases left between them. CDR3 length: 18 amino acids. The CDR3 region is CASSEYWQRDDRNTEAFF. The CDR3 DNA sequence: TGTGCCAGCAGTGAATATTGGCAGCGGGACGACCGGAACACTGAAGCTTTCTTT.

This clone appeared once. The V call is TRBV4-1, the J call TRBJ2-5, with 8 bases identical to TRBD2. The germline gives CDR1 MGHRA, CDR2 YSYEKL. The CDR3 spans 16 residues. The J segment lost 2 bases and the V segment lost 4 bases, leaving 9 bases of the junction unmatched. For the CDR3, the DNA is TGCGCCAGCAGCCGGGGGAGCGGGGGCCAACAAGAGACCCAGTACTTC. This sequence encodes CASSRGSGGQQETQYF.

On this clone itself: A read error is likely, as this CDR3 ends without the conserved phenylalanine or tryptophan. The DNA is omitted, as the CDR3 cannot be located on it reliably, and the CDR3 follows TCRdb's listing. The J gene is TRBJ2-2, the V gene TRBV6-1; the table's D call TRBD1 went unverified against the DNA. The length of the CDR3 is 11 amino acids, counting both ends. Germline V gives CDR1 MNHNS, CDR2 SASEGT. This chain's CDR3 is CASSESYTVCA.